Detailed here is one TCR beta chain. V lost 5 bases to trimming and J lost 2 bases; unmatched junction nucleotides: 6. This CDR3 is built from 15 residues. Germline V gives CDR1 SGHTA, CDR2 FQGTGA. TCRdb redid the calling of the PCR reads with MiXCR, one entry per CDR3 protein. This sample carries 15,000 to 20,000 distinct CDR3 sequences, around 50% of them seen once, and the ten largest clones take approximately 16%. This record comes from a study of tumor-infiltrating lymphocytes in oesophageal squamous cell carcinoma. V is TRBV7-3 and J is TRBJ2-3; 8 bases are shared with TRBD2. The sequence derives from a male donor with esophageal squamous cell carcinoma. The specimen sequenced was esophageal tumor tissue. The CDR3 DNA reads as TGTGCCAGCAGCCGGCTAGCGGGCTACACAGATACGCAGTATTTT. It codes for CASSRLAGYTDTQYF.